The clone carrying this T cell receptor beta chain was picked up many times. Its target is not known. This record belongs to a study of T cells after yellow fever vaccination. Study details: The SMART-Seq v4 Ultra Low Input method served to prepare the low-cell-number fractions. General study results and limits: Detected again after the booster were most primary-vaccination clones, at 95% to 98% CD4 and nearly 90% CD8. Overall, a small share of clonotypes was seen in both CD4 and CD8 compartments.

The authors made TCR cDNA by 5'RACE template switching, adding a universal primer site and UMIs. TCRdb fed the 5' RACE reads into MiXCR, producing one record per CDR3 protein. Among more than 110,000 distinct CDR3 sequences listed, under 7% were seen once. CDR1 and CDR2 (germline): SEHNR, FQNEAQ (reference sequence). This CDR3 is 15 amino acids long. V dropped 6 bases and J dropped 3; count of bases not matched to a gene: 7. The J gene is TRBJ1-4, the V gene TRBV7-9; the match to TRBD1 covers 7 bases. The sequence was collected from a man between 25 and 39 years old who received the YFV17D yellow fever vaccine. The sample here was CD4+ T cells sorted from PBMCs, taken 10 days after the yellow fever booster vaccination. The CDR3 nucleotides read TGTGCCAGCAGACGCCGGGACAGTCCTAATGAAAAACTGTTTTTT. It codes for CASRRRDSPNEKLFF.